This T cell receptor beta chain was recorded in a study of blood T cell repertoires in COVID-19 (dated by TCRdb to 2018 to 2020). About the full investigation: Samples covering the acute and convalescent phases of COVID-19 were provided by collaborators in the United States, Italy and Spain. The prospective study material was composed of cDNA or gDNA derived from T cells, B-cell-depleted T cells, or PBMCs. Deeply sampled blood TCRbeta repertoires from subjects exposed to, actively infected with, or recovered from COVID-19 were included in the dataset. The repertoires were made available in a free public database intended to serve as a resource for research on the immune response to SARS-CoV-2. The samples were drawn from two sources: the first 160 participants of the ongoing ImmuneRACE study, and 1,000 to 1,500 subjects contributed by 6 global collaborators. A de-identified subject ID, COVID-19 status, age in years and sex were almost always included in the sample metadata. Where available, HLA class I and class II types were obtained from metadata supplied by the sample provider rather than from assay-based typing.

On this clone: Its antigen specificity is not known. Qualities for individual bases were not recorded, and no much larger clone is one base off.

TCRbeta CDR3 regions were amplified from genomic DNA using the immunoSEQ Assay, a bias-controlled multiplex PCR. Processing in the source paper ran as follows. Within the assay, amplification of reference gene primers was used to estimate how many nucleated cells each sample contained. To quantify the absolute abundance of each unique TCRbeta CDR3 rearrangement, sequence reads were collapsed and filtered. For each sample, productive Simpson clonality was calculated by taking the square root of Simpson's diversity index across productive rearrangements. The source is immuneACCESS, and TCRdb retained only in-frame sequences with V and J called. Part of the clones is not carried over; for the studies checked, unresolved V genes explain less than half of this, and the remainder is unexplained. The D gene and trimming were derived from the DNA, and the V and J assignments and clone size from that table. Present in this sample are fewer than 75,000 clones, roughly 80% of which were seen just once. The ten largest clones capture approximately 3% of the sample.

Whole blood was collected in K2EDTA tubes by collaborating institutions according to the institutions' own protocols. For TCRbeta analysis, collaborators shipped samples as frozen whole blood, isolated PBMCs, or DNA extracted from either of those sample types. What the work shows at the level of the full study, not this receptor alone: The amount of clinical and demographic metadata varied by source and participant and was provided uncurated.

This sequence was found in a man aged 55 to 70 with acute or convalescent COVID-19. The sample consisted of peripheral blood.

CDR3 region: CASSQVVPGHPTNYGYTF. The DNA sequence follows: TGCGCCAGCAGCCAAGTGGTTCCGGGACACCCAACCAACTATGGCTACACCTTC. The rearrangement joined TRBV4-1 to TRBJ1-2; the D region possibly corresponds to TRBD1 (6 bases align). From the cysteine up to the phenylalanine, the CDR3 has a length of 18 residues. CDR3 DNA only is kept here, 54 bases in frame from base 1. Cut back by 1 base and 2 bases, the V and J ends lie 20 bases apart. The germline V gene provides CDR1 MGHRA and CDR2 YSYEKL.